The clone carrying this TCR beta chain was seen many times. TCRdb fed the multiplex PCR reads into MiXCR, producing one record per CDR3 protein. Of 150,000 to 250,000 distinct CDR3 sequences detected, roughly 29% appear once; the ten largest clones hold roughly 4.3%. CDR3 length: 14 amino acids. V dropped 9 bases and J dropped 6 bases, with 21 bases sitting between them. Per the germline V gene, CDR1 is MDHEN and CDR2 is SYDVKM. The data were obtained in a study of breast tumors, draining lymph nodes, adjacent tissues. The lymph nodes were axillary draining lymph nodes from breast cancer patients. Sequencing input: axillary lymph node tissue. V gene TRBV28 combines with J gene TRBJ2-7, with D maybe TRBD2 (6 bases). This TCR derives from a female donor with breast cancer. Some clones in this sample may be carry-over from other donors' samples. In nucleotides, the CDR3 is TGTGCCAGTGCTGTTGGGGGGAGGCCAGGCGAGCAGTACTTC. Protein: CASAVGGRPGEQYF.